The 19 T cell receptor beta chains given below trace back to one sample, sequenced in a study of cytomegalovirus exposure and HLA in healthy donors. 13 Jbeta primers and 60 Vbeta primers were used for the PCR. Assay: immunoSEQ multiplex PCR; the TCRdb copy retains only in-frame clones and omits some. There are almost 65,000 clones in the sample; around four fifths occur only once, and approximately 5.4% lies in the top ten. The sequencing sample was made of PBMCs. The receptor set was obtained from a male donor in good health and CMV-seropositive.

V and J are TRBV6-6 and TRBJ1-1; 7 nucleotides line up with TRBD1. After removal of 4 bases from V and 1 base from J, the junction contained 6 bases not matched to a gene. The CDR3 has 15 amino acids. Germline values: CDR1 MNHNY, CDR2 SVGAGI (reference sequence). The CDR3 is CASSWSDRKNTEAFF. The CDR3 DNA is TGTGCCAGCAGTTGGTCGGACAGGAAGAACACTGAAGCTTTCTTT.

The chain couples TRBV7-8 to TRBJ2-7, with D possibly TRBD1 on 6 matching bases. CDR3 length: 15 amino acids. Trimming left V 5 bases short and J 0 bases short, with 14 bases between. Germline V gene data show CDR1 as SGHVS and CDR2 as FQNEAQ. The DNA for the CDR3 is TGTGCCAGCAGCCTCAGAACAGGGAGCTCCTACGAGCAGTACTTC. Its protein product is CASSLRTGSSYEQYF.

This chain connects TRBV27 to TRBJ1-5, with 7 bases matching TRBD1. This CDR3 is built from 15 residues. Germline V gene lookup returns CDR1 MNHEY and CDR2 SMNVEV (reference sequence). After removal of 5 bases from V and 1 base from J, the junction contained 5 bases not matched to a gene. CDR3 in amino acids: CASSPWTGSNQPQHF. The CDR3 DNA follows: TGTGCCAGCAGTCCATGGACAGGAAGCAATCAGCCCCAGCATTTT.

This clone was recorded a few times. The J gene is TRBJ1-5, the V gene TRBV15; D possibly corresponds to TRBD1 (6 bases). This CDR3 comprises 16 residues. Germline V gene sequence: CDR1 LNHNV, CDR2 YYDKDF (reference sequence). V lost 3 bases, J lost 0 bases, and 12 bases lay in between. The CDR3 is CATSRRGGYSNQPQHF. Written as DNA, the CDR3 is TGTGCCACCAGCAGGAGGGGGGGCTATAGCAATCAGCCCCAGCATTTT.

CDR3 protein: CASSPGTGAAEQYF. Written as DNA, the CDR3 is TGTGCCAGCAGTCCCGGGACAGGGGCCGCCGAGCAGTACTTC. This rearrangement joins TRBV9 to TRBJ2-7; 10 bases fit TRBD1. From germline, CDR1 is SGDLS and CDR2 YYNGEE. With 5 bases clipped from V and 6 bases from J, the junction kept 8 bases outside the gene matches. This CDR3 spans 14 amino acids. The variable domain in full, completed from reference TRBV9 and TRBJ2-7, reads DSGVTQTPKHLITATGQRVTLRCSPRSGDLSVYWYQQSLDQGLQFLIQYYNGEERAKGNILERFSAQQFPDLHSELNLSSLELGDSALYFCASSPGTGAAEQYFGPGTRLTVT.

This clone occurred once. The rearrangement uses TRBV5-1 and TRBJ2-7, with 9 bases fitting TRBD1. V dropped 4 bases and J dropped 5; count of bases not matched to a gene: 10. From germline, CDR1 is SGHRS and CDR2 YFSETQ. The CDR3 covers 15 residues. In DNA, the CDR3 is TGCGCCAGCAGCCCCACCGGGACAGGGATGCACGAGCAGTACTTC. Encoded protein: CASSPTGTGMHEQYF.

The chain uses TRBV7-9 and TRBJ1-2; maybe TRBD1 (5 bases). Germline lookup yields CDR1 SEHNR and CDR2 FQNEAQ (reference sequence). Trimming removed 4 bases at V and 7 bases at J, with 22 bases between. CDR3 length: 16 residues. CDR3 sequence (DNA): TGTGCCAGCAGCTCCGGGAGGGAGGGGATCCGGAGTGGCTACACCTTC. It encodes CASSSGREGIRSGYTF.

The chain has TRBV21-1 and TRBJ2-2; the table names TRBD1, a call not compared with the DNA. TRBV21-1 is labeled a pseudogene. There are 15 residues in the CDR3. DNA of the CDR3: TGTGCCAGCACCACAGAAACTGCGAACACCGGGGAGCTGTTTTTT. It encodes CASTTETANTGELFF.

This clone appeared a single time. This rearrangement joins TRBV7-2 to TRBJ1-4; D is ambiguous. The CDR3 is 15 residues long. Germline V CDR1 and CDR2: SGHTA, FQGNSA. V was pared by 5 bases and J by 3 bases, with 13 bases between. CDR3 coding DNA: TGTGCCAGCAGCCCCGTCGGAGTCTCTAATGAAAAACTGTTTTTT. Translation gives CASSPVGVSNEKLFF.

This clone has a handful of counts. The J gene is TRBJ2-1, the V gene TRBV7-9; TRBD2 matches at 7 bases. CDR3 length: 17 amino acids. Trimming at V came to 1 base and at J to 4 bases, leaving 10 bases not matched to a gene. Germline V gene data show CDR1 as SEHNR and CDR2 as FQNEAQ (reference sequence). The CDR3 reads CASSLGPWTSTYNEQFF. DNA of the CDR3: TGTGCCAGCAGCTTAGGACCTTGGACTAGTACTTACAATGAGCAGTTCTTC. Full variable domain (remainder filled in from reference TRBV7-9 and TRBJ2-1): DTGVSQNPRHKITKRGQNVTFRCDPISEHNRLYWYRQTLGQGPEFLTYFQNEAQLEKSRLLSDRFSAERPKGSFSTLEIQRTEQGDSAMYLCASSLGPWTSTYNEQFFGPGTRLTVL.

The chain combines TRBV4-2 with TRBJ2-3; 7 bases map to TRBD2. CDR1 is LGHNA and CDR2 is YNFKEQ in the germline V gene. The CDR3 sequence is 17 residues long. Trimming at V came to 4 bases and at J to 2 bases, leaving 12 bases not matched to a gene. CDR3 coding DNA: TGTGCCAGCAGCCCCCGGGACTATAGCTATACCACAGATACGCAGTATTTT. It specifies CASSPRDYSYTTDTQYF.

The chain has TRBV9 and TRBJ1-1; unclear D gene. Between the trimmed V and J ends, which lost 0 bases and 6 bases, there was a span of 9 bases. CDR3 length equals 13 residues. CDR1 is SGDLS and CDR2 is YYNGEE in the germline V gene. The CDR3 nucleotides read TGTGCCAGCAGCGTAGATTCGTTGTCTGAAGCTTTCTTT. The encoded protein is CASSVDSLSEAFF.

Worth noting for this clone: This sample also contains other DNA sequences that code for the same CDR3. The chain joins TRBV13 to TRBJ1-2, with 10 positions matching TRBD1. The germline gives CDR1 PRHDT, CDR2 FYEKMQ (reference sequence). CDR3 length: 13 residues. Trimming removed 3 bases from V and 5 bases from J; junction bases left unmatched: 0. The CDR3 is CASSLGQGYGYTF. CDR3 coding DNA: TGTGCCAGCAGCTTGGGACAGGGGTATGGCTACACCTTC.

This clone was recorded a few times. The chain links TRBV4-1 to TRBJ1-6, with unresolved D. Per the germline V gene, CDR1 is MGHRA and CDR2 is YSYEKL. The ends were cut back, 0 bases at V and 13 bases at J, with 10 bases in the middle. The CDR3 length is 13 residues. CDR3 in amino acids: CASSQDRGLPLHF. CDR3 in DNA: TGCGCCAGCAGCCAAGATCGCGGTTTGCCCCTCCACTTT.

The rearrangement uses TRBV7-9 and TRBJ1-2; 8 bases are shared with TRBD1. The CDR3 is 15 residues long. With 6 bases clipped from V and 5 bases from J, the junction kept 11 bases outside the gene matches. CDR1 SEHNR and CDR2 FQNEAQ come from the germline V gene (reference sequence). The CDR3 loop reads CASRQGENPTYGYTF. The CDR3 nucleotides are TGTGCCAGCAGACAGGGGGAGAACCCCACGTATGGCTACACCTTC.

In DNA, the CDR3 is TGTGCCAGCAGCCTAGGACAGGGGGTAACCTACGAGCAGTACTTC. This sequence encodes CASSLGQGVTYEQYF. The J gene is TRBJ2-7, the V gene TRBV9; 10 bases match TRBD1. The CDR3 extends over 15 amino acids. Germline trimming cut 4 bases from V and 2 bases from J; bases unmatched to any gene: 6. Germline V gene data show CDR1 as SGDLS and CDR2 as YYNGEE.

The J gene is TRBJ2-5, the V gene TRBV6-5; 8 nucleotides align to TRBD1. From germline, CDR1 is MNHEY and CDR2 SVGAGI. The CDR3 runs to 14 residues. Losses at the gene ends were 4 bases for V and 2 bases for J; bases not matched to a gene: 3. The CDR3 DNA is TGTGCCAGCAGTTCCGGACAGGGACAAGAGACCCAGTACTTC. Translating it yields CASSSGQGQETQYF.

The J gene is TRBJ1-4, the V gene TRBV19, with D unresolved. The CDR3 covers 17 residues. Looked up from germline, CDR1 is LNHDA and CDR2 is SQIVND (reference sequence). The ends were cut back, 4 bases at V and 0 bases at J, with 15 bases in the middle. In nucleotides, the CDR3 is TGTGCCAGTAGTAATAGGAGGTTCGGGGCAACTAATGAAAAACTGTTTTTT. The encoded protein is CASSNRRFGATNEKLFF.

V is TRBV5-6 and J is TRBJ2-5, with 7 nucleotides matching TRBD1. The closer fit of TRBJ2-7 to the DNA end suggests the J call may be wrong. This CDR3 region has 14 residues. Germline V gives CDR1 SGHDT, CDR2 YYEEEE. As DNA, the CDR3 is TGTGCCAGCAGCCCCCGACAGGGTGGCGGCGAGCAGTACTTC. Translating it yields CASSPRQGGGEQYF.